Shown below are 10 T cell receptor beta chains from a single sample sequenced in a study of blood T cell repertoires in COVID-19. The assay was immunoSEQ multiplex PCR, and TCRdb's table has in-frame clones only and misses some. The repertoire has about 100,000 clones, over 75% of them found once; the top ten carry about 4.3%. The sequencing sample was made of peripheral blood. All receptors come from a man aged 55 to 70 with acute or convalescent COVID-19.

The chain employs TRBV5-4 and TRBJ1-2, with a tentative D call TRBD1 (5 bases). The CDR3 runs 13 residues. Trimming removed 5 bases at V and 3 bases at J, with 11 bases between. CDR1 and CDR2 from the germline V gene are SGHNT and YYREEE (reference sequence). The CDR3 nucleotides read TGTGCCAGCAGTCCTGACAGATACTATGGCTACACCTTC. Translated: CASSPDRYYGYTF.

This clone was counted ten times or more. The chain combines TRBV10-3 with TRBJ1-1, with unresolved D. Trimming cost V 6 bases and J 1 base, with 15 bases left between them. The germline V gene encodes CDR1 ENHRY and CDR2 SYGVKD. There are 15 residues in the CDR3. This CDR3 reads CAIRVDKNSNTEAFF. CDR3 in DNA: TGTGCCATCAGAGTCGACAAGAACTCGAACACTGAAGCTTTCTTT.

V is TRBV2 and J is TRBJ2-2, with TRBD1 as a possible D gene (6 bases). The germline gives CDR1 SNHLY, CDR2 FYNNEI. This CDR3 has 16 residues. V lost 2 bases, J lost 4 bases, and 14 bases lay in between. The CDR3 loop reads CASSEPGMGATGELFF. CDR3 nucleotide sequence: TGTGCCAGCAGTGAACCGGGGATGGGGGCCACCGGGGAGCTGTTTTTT.

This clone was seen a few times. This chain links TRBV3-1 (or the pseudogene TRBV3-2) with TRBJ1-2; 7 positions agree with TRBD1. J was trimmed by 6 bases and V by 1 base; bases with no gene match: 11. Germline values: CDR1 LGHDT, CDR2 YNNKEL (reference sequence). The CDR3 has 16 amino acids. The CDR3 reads CASSQGGGWGTDGYTF. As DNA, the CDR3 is TGTGCCAGCAGCCAAGGAGGTGGTTGGGGGACAGATGGCTACACCTTC.

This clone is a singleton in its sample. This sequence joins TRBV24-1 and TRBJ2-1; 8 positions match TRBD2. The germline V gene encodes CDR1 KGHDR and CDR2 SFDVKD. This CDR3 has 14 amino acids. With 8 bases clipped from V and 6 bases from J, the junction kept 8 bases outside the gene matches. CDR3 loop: CATNSGEGFNEQFF. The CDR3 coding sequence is TGTGCCACCAATAGCGGGGAGGGGTTCAATGAGCAGTTCTTC.

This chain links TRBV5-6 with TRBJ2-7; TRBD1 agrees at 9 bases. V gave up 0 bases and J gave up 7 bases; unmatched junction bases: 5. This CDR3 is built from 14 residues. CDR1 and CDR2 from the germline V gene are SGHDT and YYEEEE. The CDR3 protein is CASSLGDRAGEQYF. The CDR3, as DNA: TGTGCCAGCAGCTTGGGGGACAGGGCGGGAGAGCAGTACTTC.

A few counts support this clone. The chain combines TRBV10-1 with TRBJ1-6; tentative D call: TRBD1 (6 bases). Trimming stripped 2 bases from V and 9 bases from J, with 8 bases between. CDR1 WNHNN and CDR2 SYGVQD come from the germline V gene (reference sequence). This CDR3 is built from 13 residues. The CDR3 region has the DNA TGCGCCAGCAGTGAGAACAGGGTTTCACCCCTCCACTTT. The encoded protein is CASSENRVSPLHF.

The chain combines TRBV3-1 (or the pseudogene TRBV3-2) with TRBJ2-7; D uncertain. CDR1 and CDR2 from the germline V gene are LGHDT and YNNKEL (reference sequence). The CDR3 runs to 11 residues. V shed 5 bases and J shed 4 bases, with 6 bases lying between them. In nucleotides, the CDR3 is TGTGCCAGCAGCAAAGCTTACGAGCAGTACTTC. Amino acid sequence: CASSKAYEQYF.

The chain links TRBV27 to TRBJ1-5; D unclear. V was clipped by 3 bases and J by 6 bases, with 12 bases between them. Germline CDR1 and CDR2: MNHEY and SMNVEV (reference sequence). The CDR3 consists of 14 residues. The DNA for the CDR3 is TGTGCCAGCAGTTTCGGACTGGCGGGTCAGCCCCAGCATTTT. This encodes CASSFGLAGQPQHF.

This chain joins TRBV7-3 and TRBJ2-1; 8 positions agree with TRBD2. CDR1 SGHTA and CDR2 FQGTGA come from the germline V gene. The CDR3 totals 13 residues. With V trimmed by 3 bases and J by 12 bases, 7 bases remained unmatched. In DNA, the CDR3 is TGTGCCAGCAGCTTTGATCCGGGAGGGTGGCAGTTCTTC. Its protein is CASSFDPGGWQFF.